There are a few counts of the clone carrying this T cell receptor (beta chain). Using its own MiXCR run on the RT-PCR reads, TCRdb lists one record per CDR3 protein. The sample has about 190,000 distinct CDR3 sequences, approximately 15% seen once; the top ten hold 20% to 30%. The CDR3 has 14 amino acids. From germline, CDR1 is MNHNS and CDR2 SASEGT. The V and J ends lost 3 bases and 3 bases, in that order; junction bases with no gene match: 4. The sample is drawn from a study of response to subunit inactivated influenza vaccine. The origin of this receptor is a man aged 50 to 59 who received an inactivated influenza vaccine. The sequencing used CD8+ T cells sorted from PBMCs, collected about 5 days after vaccination. The rearrangement joins TRBV6-1 to TRBJ2-7; 8 nucleotides agree with TRBD1. The CDR3 loop is CASSERTGIYEQYF. The CDR3, as DNA: TGTGCCAGCAGTGAGCGGACAGGGATCTACGAGCAGTACTTC.